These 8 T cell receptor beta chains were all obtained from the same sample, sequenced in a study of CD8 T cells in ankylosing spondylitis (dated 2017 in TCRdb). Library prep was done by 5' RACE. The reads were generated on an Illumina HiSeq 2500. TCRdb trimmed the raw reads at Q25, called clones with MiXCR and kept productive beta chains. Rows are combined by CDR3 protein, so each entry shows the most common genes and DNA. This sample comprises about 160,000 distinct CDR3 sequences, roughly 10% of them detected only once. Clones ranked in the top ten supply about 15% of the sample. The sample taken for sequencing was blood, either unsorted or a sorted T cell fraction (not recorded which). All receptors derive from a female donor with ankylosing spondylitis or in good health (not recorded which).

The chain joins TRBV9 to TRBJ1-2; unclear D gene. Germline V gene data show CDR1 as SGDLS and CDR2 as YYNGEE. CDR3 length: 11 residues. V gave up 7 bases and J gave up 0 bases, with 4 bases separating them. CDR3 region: CASQSNYGYTF. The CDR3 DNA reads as TGTGCCAGCCAATCTAACTATGGCTACACCTTC.

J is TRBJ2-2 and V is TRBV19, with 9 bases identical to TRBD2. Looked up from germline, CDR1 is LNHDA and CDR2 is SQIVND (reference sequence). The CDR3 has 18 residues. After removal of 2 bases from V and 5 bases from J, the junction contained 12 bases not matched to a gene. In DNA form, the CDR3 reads TGTGCCAGTAGTATAATAGCGGGAGCGGGAGAACGGACCGGGGAGCTGTTTTTT. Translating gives CASSIIAGAGERTGELFF. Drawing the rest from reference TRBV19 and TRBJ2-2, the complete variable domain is DGGITQSPKYLFRKEGQNVTLSCEQNLNHDAMYWYRQDPGQGLRLIYYSQIVNDFQKGDIAEGYSVSREKKESFPLTVTSAQKNPTAFYLCASSIIAGAGERTGELFFGEGSRLTVL.

CDR3 DNA: TGTGCCAGCAGCTTAAACAGGAGAGAGACCCAGTACTTC. This encodes CASSLNRRETQYF. The V call is TRBV7-6, the J call TRBJ2-5; possibly TRBD1 for D (5 bases). CDR1 is SGHVS, CDR2 FNYEAQ, per germline. The CDR3 has 13 residues. Trimming removed 2 bases from V and 4 bases from J, with 8 bases in between.

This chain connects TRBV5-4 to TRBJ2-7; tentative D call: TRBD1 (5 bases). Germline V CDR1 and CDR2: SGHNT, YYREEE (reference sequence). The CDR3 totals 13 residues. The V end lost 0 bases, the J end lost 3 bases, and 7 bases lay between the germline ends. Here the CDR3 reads CASSLGTLYEQYF. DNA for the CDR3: TGTGCCAGCAGCTTGGGGACACTCTACGAGCAGTACTTC.

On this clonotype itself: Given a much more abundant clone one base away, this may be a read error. This CDR3 reads CSAEGLANTWELFF. As DNA, the CDR3 is TGCAGTGCGGAGGGACTGGCGAACACCTGGGAGCTGTTTTTT. The rearrangement links TRBV20-1 to TRBJ2-2, with D perhaps TRBD2 (6 bases). Per germline, CDR1 DFQATT and CDR2 SNEGSKA (reference sequence). The CDR3 is made up of 14 amino acids.

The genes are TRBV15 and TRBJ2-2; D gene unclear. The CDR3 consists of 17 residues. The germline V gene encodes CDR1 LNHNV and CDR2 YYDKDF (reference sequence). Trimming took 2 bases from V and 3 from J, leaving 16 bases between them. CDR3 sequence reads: CATSRSLSRRYTGELFF. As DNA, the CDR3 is TGTGCCACCAGCAGATCTTTATCCCGTCGCTACACCGGGGAGCTGTTTTTT.

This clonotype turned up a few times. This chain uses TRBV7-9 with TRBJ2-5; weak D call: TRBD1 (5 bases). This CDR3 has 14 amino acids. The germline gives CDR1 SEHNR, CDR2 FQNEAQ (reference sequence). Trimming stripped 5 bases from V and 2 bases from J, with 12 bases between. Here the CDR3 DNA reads TGTGCCAGCAGCCAAGGGGCCGTTCAAGAGACCCAGTACTTC. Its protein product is CASSQGAVQETQYF.

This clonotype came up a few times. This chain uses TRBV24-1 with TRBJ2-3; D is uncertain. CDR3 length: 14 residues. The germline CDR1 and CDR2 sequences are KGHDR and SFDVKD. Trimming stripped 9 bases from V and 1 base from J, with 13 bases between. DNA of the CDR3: TGTGCCACCGGTATGGGTCTGGGCACAGATACGCAGTATTTT. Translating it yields CATGMGLGTDTQYF.